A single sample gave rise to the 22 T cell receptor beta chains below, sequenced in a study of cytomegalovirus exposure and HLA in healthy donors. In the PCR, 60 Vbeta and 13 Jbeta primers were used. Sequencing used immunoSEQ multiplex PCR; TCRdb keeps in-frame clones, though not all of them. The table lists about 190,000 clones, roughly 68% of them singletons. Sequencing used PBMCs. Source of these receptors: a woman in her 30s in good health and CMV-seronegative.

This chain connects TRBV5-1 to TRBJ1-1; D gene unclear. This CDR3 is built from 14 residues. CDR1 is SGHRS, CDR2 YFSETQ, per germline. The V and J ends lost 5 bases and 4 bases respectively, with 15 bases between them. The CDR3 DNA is TGCGCCAGCAGTTTCGGGAGCCTCCCCACTGAAGCTTTCTTT. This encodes CASSFGSLPTEAFF.

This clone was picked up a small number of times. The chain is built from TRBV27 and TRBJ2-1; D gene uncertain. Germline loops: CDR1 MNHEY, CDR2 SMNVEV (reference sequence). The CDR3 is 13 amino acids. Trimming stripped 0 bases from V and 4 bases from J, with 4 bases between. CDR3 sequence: CASSLSLYNEQFF. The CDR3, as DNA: TGTGCCAGCAGTTTATCTCTATACAATGAGCAGTTCTTC.

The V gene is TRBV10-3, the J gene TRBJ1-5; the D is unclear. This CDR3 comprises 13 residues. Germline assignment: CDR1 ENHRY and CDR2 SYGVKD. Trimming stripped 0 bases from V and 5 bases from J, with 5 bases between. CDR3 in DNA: TGTGCCATCAGTGAGTCGACTTATCAGCCCCAGCATTTT. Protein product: CAISESTYQPQHF.

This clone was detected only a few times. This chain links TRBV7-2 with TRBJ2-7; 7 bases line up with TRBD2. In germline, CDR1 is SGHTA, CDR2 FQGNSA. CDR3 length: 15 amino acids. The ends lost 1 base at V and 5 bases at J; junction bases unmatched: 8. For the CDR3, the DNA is TGTGCCAGCAGCTTAGTTGGCGGGAGTTCGAACGAGCAGTACTTC. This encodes CASSLVGGSSNEQYF.

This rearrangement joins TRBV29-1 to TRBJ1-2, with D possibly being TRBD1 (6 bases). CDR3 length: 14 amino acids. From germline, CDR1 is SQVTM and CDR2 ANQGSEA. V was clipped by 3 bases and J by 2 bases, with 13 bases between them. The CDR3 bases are TGCAGCGTTGATGACGACAGGCCCAACTATGGCTACACCTTC. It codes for CSVDDDRPNYGYTF.

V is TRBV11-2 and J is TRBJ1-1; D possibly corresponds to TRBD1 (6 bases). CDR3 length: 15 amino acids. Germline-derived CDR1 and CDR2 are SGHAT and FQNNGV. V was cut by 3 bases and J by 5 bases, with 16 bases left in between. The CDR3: CASSFVGRGRTEAFF. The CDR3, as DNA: TGTGCCAGCAGCTTCGTAGGCAGGGGACGGACTGAAGCTTTCTTT. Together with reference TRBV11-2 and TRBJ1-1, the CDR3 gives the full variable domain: EAGVAQSPRYKIIEKRQSVAFWCNPISGHATLYWYQQILGQGPKLLIQFQNNGVVDDSQLPKDRFSAERLKGVDSTLKIQPAKLEDSAVYLCASSFVGRGRTEAFFGQGTRLTVV.

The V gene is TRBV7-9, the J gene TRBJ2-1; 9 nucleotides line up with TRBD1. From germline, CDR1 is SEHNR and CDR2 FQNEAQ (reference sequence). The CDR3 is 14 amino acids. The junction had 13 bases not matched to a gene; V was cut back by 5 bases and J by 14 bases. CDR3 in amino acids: CASSVGGQGGKKFF. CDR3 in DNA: TGTGCCAGCAGCGTTGGGGGACAGGGAGGAAAAAAGTTCTTC.

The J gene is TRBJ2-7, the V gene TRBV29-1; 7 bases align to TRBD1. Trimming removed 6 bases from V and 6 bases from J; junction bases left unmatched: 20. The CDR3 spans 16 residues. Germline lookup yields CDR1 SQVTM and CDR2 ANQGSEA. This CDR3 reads CSVASGTVGRGGEQYF. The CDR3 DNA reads TGCAGCGTAGCCTCCGGGACAGTCGGACGTGGCGGCGAGCAGTACTTC.

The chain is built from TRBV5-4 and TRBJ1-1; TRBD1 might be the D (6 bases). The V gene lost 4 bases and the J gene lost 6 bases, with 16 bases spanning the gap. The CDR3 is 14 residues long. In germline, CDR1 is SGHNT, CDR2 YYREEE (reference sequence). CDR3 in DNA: TGTGCCAGCAGCGCGTCAGGGGTGAAGGCTGAAGCTTTCTTT. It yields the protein CASSASGVKAEAFF.

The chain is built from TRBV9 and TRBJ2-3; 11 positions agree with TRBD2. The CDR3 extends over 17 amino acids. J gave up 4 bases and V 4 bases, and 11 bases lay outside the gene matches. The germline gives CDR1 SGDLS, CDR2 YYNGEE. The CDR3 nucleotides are TGTGCCAGCAGCCTACCGGCCTTAGCGGGAGGGCCAGATACGCAGTATTTT. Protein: CASSLPALAGGPDTQYF.

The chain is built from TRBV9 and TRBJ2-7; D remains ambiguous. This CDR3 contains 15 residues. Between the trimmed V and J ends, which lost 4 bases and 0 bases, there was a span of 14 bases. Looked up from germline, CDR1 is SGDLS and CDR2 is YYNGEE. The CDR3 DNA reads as TGTGCCAGCAGCCCGAGGCACCAACCCTCCTACGAGCAGTACTTC. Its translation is CASSPRHQPSYEQYF.

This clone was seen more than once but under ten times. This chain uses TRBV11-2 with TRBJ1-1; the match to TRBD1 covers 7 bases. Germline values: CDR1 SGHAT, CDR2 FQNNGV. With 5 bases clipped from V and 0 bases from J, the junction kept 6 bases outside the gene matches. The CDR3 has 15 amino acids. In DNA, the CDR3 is TGTGCCAGCAGCGGCGGACAGGTAATGAACACTGAAGCTTTCTTT. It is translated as CASSGGQVMNTEAFF. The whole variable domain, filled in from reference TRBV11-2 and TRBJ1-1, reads EAGVAQSPRYKIIEKRQSVAFWCNPISGHATLYWYQQILGQGPKLLIQFQNNGVVDDSQLPKDRFSAERLKGVDSTLKIQPAKLEDSAVYLCASSGGQVMNTEAFFGQGTRLTVV.

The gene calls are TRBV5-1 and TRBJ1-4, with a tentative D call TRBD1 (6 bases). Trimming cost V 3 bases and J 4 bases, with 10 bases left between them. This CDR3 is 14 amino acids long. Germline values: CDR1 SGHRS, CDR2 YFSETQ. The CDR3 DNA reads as TGCGCCAGCAGCTGGACAGCGATTAATGAAAAACTGTTTTTT. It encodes CASSWTAINEKLFF.

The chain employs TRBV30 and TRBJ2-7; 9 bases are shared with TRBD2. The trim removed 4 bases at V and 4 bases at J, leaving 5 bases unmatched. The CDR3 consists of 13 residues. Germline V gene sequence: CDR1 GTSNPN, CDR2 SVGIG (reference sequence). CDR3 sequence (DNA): TGTGCCTGGAATGCAGCGGGAGGTTACGAGCAGTACTTC. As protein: CAWNAAGGYEQYF. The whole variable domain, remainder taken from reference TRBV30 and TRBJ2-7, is SQTIHQWPATLVQPVGSPLSLECTVEGTSNPNLYWYRQAAGRGLQLLFYSVGIGQISSEVPQNLSASRPQDRQFILSSKKLLLSDSGFYLCAWNAAGGYEQYFGPGTRLTVT.

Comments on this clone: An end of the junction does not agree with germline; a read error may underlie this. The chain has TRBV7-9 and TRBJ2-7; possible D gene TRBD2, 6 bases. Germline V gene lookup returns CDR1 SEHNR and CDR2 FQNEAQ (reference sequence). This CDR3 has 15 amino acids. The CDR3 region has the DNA TGTTCCAGCAGCTTAGGTTTGGTCGTGGCGGGAGAGCAGTACTTC. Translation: CSSSLGLVVAGEQYF.

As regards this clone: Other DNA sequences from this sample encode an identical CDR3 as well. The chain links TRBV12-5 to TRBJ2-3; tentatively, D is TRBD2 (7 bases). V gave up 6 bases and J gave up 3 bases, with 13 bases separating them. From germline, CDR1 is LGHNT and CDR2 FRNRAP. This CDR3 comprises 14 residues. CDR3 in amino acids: CASGGRGGTDTQYF. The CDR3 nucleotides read TGTGCTAGTGGAGGGAGGGGGGGAACAGATACGCAGTATTTT. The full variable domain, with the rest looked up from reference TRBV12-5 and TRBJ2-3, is DARVTQTPRHKVTEMGQEVTMRCQPILGHNTVFWYRQTMMQGLELLAYFRNRAPLDDSGMPKDRFSAEMPDATLATLKIQPSEPRDSAVYFCASGGRGGTDTQYFGPGTRLTVL.

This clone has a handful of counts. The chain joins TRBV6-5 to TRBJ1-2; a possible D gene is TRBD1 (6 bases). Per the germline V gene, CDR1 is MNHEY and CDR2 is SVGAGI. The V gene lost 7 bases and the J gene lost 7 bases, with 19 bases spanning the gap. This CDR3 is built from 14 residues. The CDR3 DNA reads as TGTGCCAGCAAACGGGGGGGGGCGCGCAGTGGCTACACCTTC. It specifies CASKRGGARSGYTF.

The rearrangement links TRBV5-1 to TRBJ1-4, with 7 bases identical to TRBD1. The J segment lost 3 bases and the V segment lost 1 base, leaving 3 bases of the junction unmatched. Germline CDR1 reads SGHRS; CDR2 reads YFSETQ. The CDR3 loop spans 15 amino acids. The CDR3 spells CASSLKGAANEKLFF. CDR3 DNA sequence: TGCGCCAGCAGCTTGAAGGGGGCAGCTAATGAAAAACTGTTTTTT.

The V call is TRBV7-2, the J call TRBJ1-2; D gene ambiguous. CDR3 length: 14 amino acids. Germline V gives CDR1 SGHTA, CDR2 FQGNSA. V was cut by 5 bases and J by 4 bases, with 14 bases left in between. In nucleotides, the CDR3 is TGTGCCAGCAGCCCCGAGTGGGCGTCCTATGGCTACACCTTC. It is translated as CASSPEWASYGYTF.

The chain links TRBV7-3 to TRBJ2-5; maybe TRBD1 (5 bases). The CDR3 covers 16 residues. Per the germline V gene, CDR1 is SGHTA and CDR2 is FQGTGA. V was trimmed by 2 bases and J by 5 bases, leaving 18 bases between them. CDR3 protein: CASSLGSAPKGETQYF. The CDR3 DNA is TGTGCCAGCAGCTTAGGTTCTGCCCCCAAGGGGGAGACCCAGTACTTC.

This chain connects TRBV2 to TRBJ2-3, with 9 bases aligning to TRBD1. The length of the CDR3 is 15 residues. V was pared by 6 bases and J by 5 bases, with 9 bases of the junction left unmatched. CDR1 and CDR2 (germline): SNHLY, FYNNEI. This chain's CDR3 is CASSRGQGWKDTQYF. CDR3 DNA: TGTGCCAGCAGCCGCGGACAGGGGTGGAAAGATACGCAGTATTTT.

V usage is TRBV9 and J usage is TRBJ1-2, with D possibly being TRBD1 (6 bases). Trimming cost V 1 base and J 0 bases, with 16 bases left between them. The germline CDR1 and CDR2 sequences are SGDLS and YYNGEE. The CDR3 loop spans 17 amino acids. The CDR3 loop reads CASSVRLRTESNYGYTF. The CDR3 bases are TGTGCCAGCAGCGTAAGACTTAGGACAGAGTCTAACTATGGCTACACCTTC.